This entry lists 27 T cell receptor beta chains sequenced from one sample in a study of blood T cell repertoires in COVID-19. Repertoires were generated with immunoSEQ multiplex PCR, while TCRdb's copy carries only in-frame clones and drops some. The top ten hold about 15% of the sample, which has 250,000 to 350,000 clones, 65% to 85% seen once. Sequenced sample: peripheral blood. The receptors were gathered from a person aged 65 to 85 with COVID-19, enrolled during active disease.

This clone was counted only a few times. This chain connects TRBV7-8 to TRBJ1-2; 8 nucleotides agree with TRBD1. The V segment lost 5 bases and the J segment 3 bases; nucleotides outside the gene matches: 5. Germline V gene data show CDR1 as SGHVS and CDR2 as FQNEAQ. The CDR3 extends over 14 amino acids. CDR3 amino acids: CASSPPDRDYGYTF. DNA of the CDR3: TGTGCCAGCAGCCCCCCGGACAGGGACTATGGCTACACCTTC. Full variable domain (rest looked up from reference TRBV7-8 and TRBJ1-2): GAGVSQSPRYKVAKRGQDVALRCDPISGHVSLFWYQQALGQGPEFLTYFQNEAQLDKSGLPSDRFFAERPEGSVSTLKIQRTQQEDSAVYLCASSPPDRDYGYTFGSGTRLTVV.

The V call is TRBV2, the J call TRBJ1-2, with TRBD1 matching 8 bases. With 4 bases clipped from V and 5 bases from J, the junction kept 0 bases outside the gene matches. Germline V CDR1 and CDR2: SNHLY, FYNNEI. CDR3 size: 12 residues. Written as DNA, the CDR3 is TGTGCCAGCAGTGGACAGGGGTATGGCTACACCTTC. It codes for CASSGQGYGYTF.

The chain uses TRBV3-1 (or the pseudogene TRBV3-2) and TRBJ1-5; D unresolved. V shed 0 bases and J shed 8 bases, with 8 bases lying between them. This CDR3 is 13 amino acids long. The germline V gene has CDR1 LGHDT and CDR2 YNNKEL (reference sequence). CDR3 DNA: TGTGCCAGCAGCCAAGATTGGAGCAAGCCCCAGCATTTT. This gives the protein CASSQDWSKPQHF.

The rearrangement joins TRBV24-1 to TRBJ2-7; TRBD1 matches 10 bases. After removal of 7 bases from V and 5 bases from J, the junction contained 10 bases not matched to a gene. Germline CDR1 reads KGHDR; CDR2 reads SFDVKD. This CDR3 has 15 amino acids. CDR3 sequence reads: CATSNPRQGANEQYF. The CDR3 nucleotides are TGTGCCACCAGCAATCCTAGACAGGGGGCCAACGAGCAGTACTTC.

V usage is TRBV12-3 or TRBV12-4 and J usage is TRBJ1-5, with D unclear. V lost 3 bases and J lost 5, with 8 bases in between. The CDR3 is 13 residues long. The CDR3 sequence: CASSFSQDQPQHF. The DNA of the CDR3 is TGTGCCAGCAGTTTTTCTCAGGATCAGCCCCAGCATTTT.

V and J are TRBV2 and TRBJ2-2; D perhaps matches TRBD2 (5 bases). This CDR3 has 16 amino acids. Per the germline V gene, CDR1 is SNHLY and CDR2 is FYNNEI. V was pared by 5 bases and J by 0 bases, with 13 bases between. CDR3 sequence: CASSKREAANTGELFF. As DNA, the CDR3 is TGTGCCAGCAGTAAGAGGGAAGCCGCGAACACCGGGGAGCTGTTTTTT. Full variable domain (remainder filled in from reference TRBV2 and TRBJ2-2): EPEVTQTPSHQVTQMGQEVILRCVPISNHLYFYWYRQILGQKVEFLVSFYNNEISEKSEIFDDQFSVERPDGSNFTLKIRSTKLEDSAMYFCASSKREAANTGELFFGEGSRLTVL.

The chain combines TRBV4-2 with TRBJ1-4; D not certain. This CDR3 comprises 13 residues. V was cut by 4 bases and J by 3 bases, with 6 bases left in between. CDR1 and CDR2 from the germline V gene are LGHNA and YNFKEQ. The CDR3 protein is CASSPESNEKLFF. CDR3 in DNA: TGTGCCAGCAGCCCCGAGTCTAATGAAAAACTGTTTTTT.

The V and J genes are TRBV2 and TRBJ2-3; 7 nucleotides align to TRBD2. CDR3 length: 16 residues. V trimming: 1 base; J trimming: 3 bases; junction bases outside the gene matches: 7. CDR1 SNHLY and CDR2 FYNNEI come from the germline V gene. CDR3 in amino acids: CASSEVAGVGTDTQYF. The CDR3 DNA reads TGTGCCAGCAGTGAAGTTGCGGGAGTTGGGACAGATACGCAGTATTTT. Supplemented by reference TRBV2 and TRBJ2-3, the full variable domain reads EPEVTQTPSHQVTQMGQEVILRCVPISNHLYFYWYRQILGQKVEFLVSFYNNEISEKSEIFDDQFSVERPDGSNFTLKIRSTKLEDSAMYFCASSEVAGVGTDTQYFGPGTRLTVL.

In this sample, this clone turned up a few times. Written as DNA, the CDR3 is TGCGCCAGCAGCTTGGGACGTGGGCAGATGAGCACAGATACGCAGTATTTT. Translated, it gives CASSLGRGQMSTDTQYF. The chain joins TRBV5-1 to TRBJ2-3; D not resolved. Per the germline V gene, CDR1 is SGHRS and CDR2 is YFSETQ. Deletions cut 0 bases from V and 0 bases from J, with 14 bases between. CDR3 size: 17 residues.

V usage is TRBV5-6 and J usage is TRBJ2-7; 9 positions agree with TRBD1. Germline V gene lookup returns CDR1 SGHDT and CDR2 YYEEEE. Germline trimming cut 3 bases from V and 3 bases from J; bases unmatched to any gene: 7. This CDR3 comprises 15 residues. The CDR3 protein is CASSSEGTGIYEQYF. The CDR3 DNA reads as TGTGCCAGCAGCTCAGAGGGGACAGGGATCTACGAGCAGTACTTC.

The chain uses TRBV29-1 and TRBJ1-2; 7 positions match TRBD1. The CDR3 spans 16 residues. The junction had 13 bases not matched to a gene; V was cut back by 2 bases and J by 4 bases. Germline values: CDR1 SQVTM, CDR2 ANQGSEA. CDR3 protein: CSVEYPGQNGGYGYTF. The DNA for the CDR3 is TGCAGCGTTGAATACCCGGGACAGAACGGGGGCTATGGCTACACCTTC.

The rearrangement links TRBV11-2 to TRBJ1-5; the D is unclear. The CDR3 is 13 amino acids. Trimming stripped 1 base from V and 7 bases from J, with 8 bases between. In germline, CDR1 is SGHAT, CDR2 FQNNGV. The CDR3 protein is CASSLAPEQPQHF. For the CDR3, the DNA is TGTGCCAGCAGCTTAGCACCGGAGCAGCCCCAGCATTTT.

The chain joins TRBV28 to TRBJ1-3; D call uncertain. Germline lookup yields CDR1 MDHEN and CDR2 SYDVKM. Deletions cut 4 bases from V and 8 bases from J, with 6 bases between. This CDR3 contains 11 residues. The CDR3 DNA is TGTGCCAGCAGTTGGCTGGACACCATATATTTT. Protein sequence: CASSWLDTIYF.

The CDR3 loop reads CASGQGAGNTIYF. Written as DNA, the CDR3 is TGTGCCAGCGGACAGGGGGCTGGAAACACCATATATTTT. This chain connects TRBV6-5 to TRBJ1-3; 10 bases agree with TRBD1. The CDR3 has 13 amino acids. CDR1 and CDR2 from the germline V gene are MNHEY and SVGAGI. The ends lost 8 bases at V and 2 bases at J; junction bases unmatched: 0.

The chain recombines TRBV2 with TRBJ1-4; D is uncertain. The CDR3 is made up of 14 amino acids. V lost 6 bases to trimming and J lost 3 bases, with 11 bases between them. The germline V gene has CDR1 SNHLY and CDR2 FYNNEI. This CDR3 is CASRPGIANEKLFF. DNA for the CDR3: TGTGCCAGCAGACCGGGGATAGCTAATGAAAAACTGTTTTTT.

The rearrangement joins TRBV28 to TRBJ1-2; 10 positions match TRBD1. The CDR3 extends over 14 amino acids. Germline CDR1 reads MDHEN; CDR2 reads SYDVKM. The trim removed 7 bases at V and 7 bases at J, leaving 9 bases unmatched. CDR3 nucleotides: TGTGCCAGCACCGGGGACAGGGGTCAAGCTGGCTACACCTTC. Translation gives CASTGDRGQAGYTF.

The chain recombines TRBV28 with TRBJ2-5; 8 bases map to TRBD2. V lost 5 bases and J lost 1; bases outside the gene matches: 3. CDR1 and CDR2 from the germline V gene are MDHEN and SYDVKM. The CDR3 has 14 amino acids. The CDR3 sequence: CASSPGGPQETQYF. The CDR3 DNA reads TGTGCCAGCAGTCCGGGGGGGCCCCAAGAGACCCAGTACTTC.

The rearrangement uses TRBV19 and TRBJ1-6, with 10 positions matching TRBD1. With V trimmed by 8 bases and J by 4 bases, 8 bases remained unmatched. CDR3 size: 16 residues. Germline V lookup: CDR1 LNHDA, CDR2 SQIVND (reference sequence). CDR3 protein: CASSRDRGKYNSPLHF. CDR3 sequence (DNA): TGTGCCAGTTCTCGGGACAGGGGAAAATATAATTCACCCCTCCACTTT. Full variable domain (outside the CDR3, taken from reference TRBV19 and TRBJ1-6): DGGITQSPKYLFRKEGQNVTLSCEQNLNHDAMYWYRQDPGQGLRLIYYSQIVNDFQKGDIAEGYSVSREKKESFPLTVTSAQKNPTAFYLCASSRDRGKYNSPLHFGNGTRLTVT.

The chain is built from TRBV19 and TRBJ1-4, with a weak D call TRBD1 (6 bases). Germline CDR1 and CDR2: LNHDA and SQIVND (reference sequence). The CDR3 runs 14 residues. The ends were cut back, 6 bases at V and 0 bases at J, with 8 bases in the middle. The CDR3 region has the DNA TGTGCCAGTAGGACAGGAGCAACTAATGAAAAACTGTTTTTT. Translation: CASRTGATNEKLFF.

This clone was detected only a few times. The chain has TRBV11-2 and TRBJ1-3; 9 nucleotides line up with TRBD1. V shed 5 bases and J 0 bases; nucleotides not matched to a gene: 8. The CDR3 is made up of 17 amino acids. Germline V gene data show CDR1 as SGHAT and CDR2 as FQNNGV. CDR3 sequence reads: CASSLWDRASSGNTIYF. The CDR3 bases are TGTGCCAGCAGCCTCTGGGACAGGGCGAGCTCTGGAAACACCATATATTTT.

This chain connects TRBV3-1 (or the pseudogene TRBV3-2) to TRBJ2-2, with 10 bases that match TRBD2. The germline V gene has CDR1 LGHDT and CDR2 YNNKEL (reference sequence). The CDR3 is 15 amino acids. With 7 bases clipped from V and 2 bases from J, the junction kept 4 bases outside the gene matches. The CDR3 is CASTLAGVNTGELFF. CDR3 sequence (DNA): TGTGCCAGCACCCTAGCGGGGGTAAACACCGGGGAGCTGTTTTTT.

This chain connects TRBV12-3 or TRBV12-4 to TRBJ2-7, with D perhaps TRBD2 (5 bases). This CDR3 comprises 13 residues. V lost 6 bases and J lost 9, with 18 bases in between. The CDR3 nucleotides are TGTGCCAGCAGCACCCTTATCGGGGTTGTGCAGTACTTC. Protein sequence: CASSTLIGVVQYF.

The CDR3 is CASSQHPPRSSGRTYEQYF. The CDR3, as DNA: TGTGCCAGCAGCCAACACCCACCACGATCTAGCGGGAGAACCTACGAGCAGTACTTC. The chain employs TRBV7-2 and TRBJ2-7, with 10 bases lining up with TRBD2. CDR3 length: 19 residues. V was pared by 5 bases and J by 2 bases, with 18 bases of the junction left unmatched. Germline lookup yields CDR1 SGHTA and CDR2 FQGNSA. The variable domain in full, completed from reference TRBV7-2 and TRBJ2-7, reads GAGVSQSPSNKVTEKGKDVELRCDPISGHTALYWYRQSLGQGLEFLIYFQGNSAPDKSGLPSDRFSAERTGGSVSTLTIQRTQQEDSAVYLCASSQHPPRSSGRTYEQYFGPGTRLTVT.

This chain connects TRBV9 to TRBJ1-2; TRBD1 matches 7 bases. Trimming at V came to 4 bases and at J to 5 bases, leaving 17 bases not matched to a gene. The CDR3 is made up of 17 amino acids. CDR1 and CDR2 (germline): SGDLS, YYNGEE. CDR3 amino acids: CASSYSRDSPNSYGYTF. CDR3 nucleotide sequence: TGTGCCAGCAGCTATTCTCGGGACAGCCCAAACTCATATGGCTACACCTTC.

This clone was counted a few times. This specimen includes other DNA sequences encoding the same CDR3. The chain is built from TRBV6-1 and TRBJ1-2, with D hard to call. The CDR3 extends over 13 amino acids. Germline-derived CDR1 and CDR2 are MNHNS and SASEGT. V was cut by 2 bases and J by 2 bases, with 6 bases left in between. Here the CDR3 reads CASSERRNYGYTF. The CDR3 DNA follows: TGTGCCAGCAGTGAAAGGCGGAACTATGGCTACACCTTC.

The CDR3 coding sequence is TGCGCCAGCATGAAGAGCGGAAACTCCTACGAGCAGTACTTC. This codes for CASMKSGNSYEQYF. The rearrangement uses TRBV4-1 and TRBJ2-7; perhaps TRBD2 as D (5 bases). The CDR3 extends over 14 amino acids. Trimming cost V 7 bases and J 0 bases, with 13 bases left between them. CDR1 and CDR2 from the germline V gene are MGHRA and YSYEKL.

The CDR3: CSVERMGQGHEQYF. In DNA, the CDR3 is TGCAGCGTTGAAAGAATGGGCCAGGGGCACGAGCAGTACTTC. The rearrangement joins TRBV29-1 to TRBJ2-7; the D gene is possibly TRBD1 (6 bases). The V and J ends lost 2 bases and 5 bases respectively, with 16 bases between them. Germline CDR1 SQVTM, CDR2 ANQGSEA. The CDR3 covers 14 residues.